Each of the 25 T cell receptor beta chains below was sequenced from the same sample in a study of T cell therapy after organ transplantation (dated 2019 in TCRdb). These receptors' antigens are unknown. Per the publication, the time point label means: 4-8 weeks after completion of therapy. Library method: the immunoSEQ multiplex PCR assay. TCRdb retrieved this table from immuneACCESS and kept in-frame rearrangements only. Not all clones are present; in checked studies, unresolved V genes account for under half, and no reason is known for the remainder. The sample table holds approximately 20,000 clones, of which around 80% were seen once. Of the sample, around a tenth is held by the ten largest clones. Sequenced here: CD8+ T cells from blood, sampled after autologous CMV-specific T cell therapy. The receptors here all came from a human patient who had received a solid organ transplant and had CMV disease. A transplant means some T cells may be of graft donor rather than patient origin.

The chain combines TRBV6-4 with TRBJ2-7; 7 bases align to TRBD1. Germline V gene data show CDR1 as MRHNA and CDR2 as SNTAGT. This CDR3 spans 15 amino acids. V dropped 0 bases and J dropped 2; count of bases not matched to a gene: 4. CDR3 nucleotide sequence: TGTGCCAGCAGTGACTCCTCAGGGGGTGCCTACGAGCAGTACTTC. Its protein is CASSDSSGGAYEQYF.

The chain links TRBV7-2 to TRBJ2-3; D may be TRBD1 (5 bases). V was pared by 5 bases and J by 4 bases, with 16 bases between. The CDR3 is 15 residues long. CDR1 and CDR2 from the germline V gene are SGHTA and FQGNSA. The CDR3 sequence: CASSPQGPFPDTQYF. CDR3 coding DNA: TGTGCCAGCAGCCCGCAGGGCCCTTTTCCAGATACGCAGTATTTT.

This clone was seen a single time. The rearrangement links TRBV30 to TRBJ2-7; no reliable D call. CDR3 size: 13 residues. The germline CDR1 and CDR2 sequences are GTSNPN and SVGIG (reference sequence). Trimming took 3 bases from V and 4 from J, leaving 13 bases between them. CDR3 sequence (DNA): TGTGCCTGGAGCGTCGCCCGAAGTTACGAGCAGTACTTC. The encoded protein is CAWSVARSYEQYF.

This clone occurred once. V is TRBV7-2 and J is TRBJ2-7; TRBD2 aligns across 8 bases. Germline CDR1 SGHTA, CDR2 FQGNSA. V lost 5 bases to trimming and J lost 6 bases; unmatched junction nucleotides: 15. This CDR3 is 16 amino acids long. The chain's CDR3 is CASSPLVQAGEGEQYF. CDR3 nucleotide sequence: TGTGCCAGCAGCCCCCTGGTACAAGCGGGAGAGGGCGAGCAGTACTTC.

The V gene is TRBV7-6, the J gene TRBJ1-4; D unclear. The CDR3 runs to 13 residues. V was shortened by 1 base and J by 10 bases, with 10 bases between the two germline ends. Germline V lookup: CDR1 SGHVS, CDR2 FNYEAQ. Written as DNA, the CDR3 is TGTGCCAGCAGCTTAGATGGTGTGGGAAAACTGTTTTTT. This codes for CASSLDGVGKLFF.

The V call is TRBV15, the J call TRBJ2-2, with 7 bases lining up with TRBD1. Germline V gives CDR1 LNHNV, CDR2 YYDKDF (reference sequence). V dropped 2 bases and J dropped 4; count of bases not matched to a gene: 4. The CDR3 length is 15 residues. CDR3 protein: CATSRHTGATGELFF. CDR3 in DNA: TGTGCCACCAGCAGACACACAGGGGCCACCGGGGAGCTGTTTTTT.

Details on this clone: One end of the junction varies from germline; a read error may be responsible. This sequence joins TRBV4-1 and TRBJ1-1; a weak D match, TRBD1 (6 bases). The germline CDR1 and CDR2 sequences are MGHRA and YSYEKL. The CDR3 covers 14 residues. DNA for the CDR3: TGTGCCAGCAGCCCAGCGCCAGGGGTCACTGAAGCTTTCTTT. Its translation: CASSPAPGVTEAFF.

As DNA, the CDR3 is TGTGCCTGGACGCCCCCTTCTTTTCTAGCGGGCTCCTACAATGAGCAGTTCTTC. Translated, it gives CAWTPPSFLAGSYNEQFF. The rearrangement links TRBV30 to TRBJ2-1; 8 bases map to TRBD2. Germline V CDR1 and CDR2: GTSNPN, SVGIG (reference sequence). Trimming took 4 bases from V and 0 from J; bases not matched to a gene: 14. This CDR3 has 18 residues. Supplemented by reference TRBV30 and TRBJ2-1, the full variable domain reads SQTIHQWPATLVQPVGSPLSLECTVEGTSNPNLYWYRQAAGRGLQLLFYSVGIGQISSEVPQNLSASRPQDRQFILSSKKLLLSDSGFYLCAWTPPSFLAGSYNEQFFGPGTRLTVL.

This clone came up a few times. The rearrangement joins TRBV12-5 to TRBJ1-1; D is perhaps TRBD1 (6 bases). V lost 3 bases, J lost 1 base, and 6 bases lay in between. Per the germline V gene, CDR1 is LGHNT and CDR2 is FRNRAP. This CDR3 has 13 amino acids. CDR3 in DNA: TGTGCTAGTGGTTTACAGGGGAACACTGAAGCTTTCTTT. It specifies CASGLQGNTEAFF.

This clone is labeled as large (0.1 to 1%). The CDR3 reads CASSIGTGGPFSQPQHF. The CDR3 DNA follows: TGTGCCAGTAGTATAGGGACAGGTGGTCCCTTTTCCCAGCCCCAGCATTTT. The chain is built from TRBV19 and TRBJ1-5, with TRBD1 identical over 7 bases. CDR1 LNHDA and CDR2 SQIVND come from the germline V gene (reference sequence). The CDR3 spans 17 residues. V lost 1 base, J lost 7 bases, and 13 bases stayed unmatched.

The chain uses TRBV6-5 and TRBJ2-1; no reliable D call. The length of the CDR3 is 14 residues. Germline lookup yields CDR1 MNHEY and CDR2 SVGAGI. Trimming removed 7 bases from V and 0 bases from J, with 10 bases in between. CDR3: CASTTLGSYNEQFF. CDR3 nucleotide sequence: TGTGCCAGCACCACGCTCGGCTCCTACAATGAGCAGTTCTTC.

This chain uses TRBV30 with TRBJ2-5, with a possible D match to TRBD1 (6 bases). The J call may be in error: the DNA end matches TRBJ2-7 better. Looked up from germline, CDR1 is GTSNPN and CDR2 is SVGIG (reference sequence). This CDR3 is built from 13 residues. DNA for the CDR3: TGTGCCGGCACAGGGAAGCTCCCCTACGAGCAGTACTTC. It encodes CAGTGKLPYEQYF.

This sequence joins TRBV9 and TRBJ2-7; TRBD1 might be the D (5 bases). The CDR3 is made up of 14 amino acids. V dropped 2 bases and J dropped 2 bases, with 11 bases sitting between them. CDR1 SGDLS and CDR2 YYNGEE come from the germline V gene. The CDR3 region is CASSVSGLAYEQYF. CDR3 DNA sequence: TGTGCCAGCAGCGTCTCAGGGCTAGCCTACGAGCAGTACTTC.

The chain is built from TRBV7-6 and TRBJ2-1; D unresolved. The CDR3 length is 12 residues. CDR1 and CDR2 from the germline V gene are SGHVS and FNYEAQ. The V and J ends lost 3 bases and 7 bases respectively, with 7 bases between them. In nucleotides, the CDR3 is TGTGCCAGCAGCTTTTCGGGTAATGAGCAGTTCTTC. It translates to CASSFSGNEQFF.

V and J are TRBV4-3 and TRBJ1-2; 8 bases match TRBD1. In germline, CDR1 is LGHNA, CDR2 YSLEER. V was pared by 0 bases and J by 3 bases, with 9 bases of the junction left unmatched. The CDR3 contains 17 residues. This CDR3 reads CASSQDPIEGQDYGYTF. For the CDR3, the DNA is TGCGCCAGCAGCCAAGATCCTATTGAGGGACAGGACTATGGCTACACCTTC.

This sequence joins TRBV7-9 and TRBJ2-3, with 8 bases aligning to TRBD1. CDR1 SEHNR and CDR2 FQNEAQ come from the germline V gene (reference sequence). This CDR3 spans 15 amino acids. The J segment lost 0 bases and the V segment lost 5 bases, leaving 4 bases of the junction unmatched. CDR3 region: CASSAGTGSTDTQYF. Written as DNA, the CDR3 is TGTGCCAGCAGCGCCGGGACAGGAAGCACAGATACGCAGTATTTT.

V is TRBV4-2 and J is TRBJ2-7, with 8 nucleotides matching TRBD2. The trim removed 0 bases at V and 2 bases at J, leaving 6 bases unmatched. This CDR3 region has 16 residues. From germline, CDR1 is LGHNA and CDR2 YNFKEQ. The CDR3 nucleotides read TGTGCCAGCAGCCAAGACGCGCGGGGGGCTACCTACGAGCAGTACTTC. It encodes CASSQDARGATYEQYF.

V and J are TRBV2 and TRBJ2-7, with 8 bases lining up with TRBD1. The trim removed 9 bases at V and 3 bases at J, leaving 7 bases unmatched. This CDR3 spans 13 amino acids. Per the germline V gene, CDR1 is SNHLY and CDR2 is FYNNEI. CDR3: CARSDRGFYEQYF. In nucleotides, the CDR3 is TGTGCCAGGAGCGACAGGGGATTCTACGAGCAGTACTTC.

CDR3 residues: CASSVNSLAGGRSSYNEQFF. The CDR3 bases are TGTGCCAGCAGCGTAAATAGTTTAGCGGGGGGCCGGAGCTCCTACAATGAGCAGTTCTTC. The chain joins TRBV9 to TRBJ2-1, with 10 bases fitting TRBD2. Germline assignment: CDR1 SGDLS and CDR2 YYNGEE. This CDR3 is 20 amino acids long. V trimming: 1 base; J trimming: 0 bases; junction bases outside the gene matches: 13.

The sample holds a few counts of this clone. CDR3 sequence: CASSEGRYEAFF. Written as DNA, the CDR3 is TGTGCCAGCAGTGAAGGGCGATACGAAGCTTTCTTT. The J gene is TRBJ1-1, the V gene TRBV25-1; no clear D gene. The V gene lost 2 bases and the J gene lost 8 bases, with 9 bases spanning the gap. Germline assignment: CDR1 MGHDK and CDR2 SYGVNS. CDR3 length: 12 residues.

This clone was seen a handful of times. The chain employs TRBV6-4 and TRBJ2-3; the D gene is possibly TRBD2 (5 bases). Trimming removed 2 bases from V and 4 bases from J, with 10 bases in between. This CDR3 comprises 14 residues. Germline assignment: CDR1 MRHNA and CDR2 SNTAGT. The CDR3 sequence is CASSDASGSDTQYF. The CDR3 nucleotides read TGTGCCAGCAGTGACGCCTCGGGGTCAGATACGCAGTATTTT.

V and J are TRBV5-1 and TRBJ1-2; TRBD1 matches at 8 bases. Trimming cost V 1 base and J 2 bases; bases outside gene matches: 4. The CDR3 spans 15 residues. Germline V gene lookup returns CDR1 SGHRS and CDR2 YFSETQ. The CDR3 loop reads CASSLRAGGNYGYTF. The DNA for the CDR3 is TGCGCCAGCAGCTTGAGGGCAGGGGGCAACTATGGCTACACCTTC.

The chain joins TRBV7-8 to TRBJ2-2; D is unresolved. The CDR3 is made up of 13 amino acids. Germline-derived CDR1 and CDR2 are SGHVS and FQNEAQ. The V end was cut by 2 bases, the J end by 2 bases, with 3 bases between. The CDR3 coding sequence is TGTGCCAGCAGCTTACCTAACACCGGGGAGCTGTTTTTT. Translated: CASSLPNTGELFF.

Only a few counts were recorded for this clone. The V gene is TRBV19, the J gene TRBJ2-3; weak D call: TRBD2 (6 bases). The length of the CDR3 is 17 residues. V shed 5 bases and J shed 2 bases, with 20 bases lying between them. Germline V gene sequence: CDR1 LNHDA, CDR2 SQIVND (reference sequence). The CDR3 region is CASSPSLGRDPTDTQYF. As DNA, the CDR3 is TGTGCCAGTAGTCCTTCGTTGGGGCGGGACCCCACAGATACGCAGTATTTT.

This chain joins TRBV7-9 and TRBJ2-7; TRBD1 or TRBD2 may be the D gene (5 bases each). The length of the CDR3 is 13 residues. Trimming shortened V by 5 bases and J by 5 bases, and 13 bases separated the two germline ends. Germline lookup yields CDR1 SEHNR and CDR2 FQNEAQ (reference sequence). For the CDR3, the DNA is TGTGCCAGCAGCCTTGACCAGGGACACGAGCAGTACTTC. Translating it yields CASSLDQGHEQYF.